This is a list of T cell receptor beta chains from one sample in a study of siplizumab effects on memory and regulatory T cells. Repertoires were generated with immunoSEQ multiplex PCR, while TCRdb's copy carries only in-frame clones and drops some. The table lists approximately 20,000 clones, around 40% of them singletons, with 6% in the top ten. Antigen specificity for these receptors is unknown. Sequencing input: CFSE-low (dividing) CD4+ T cells sorted from an allogeneic mixed lymphocyte reaction. The receptors here all came from a human donor in good health; the cells came from an allogeneic mixed lymphocyte reaction. Some clones in this sample may be carry-over from other donors' samples. The CDR3 runs from the conserved cysteine through the conserved F or W. Fields, in order: CDR3 protein, CDR3 DNA, J gene, clone size, D gene, V gene. A D gene is named only where the DNA matches it firmly. Some rows have no size entry. The others give once, few or many, or a class for an expanded clone.

cdr3_aa: CASSYSDSAYEQYF; cdr3_nt: TGTGCCAGCAGTTACTCGGACAGTGCTTACGAGCAGTACTTC; j_call: TRBJ2-7; clone_size: -; d_call: -; v_call: TRBV6-5
cdr3_aa: CASRIGGTIGNQPQHF; cdr3_nt: TGTGCCAGCAGGATAGGGGGGACAATCGGCAATCAGCCCCAGCATTTT; j_call: TRBJ1-5; clone_size: -; d_call: -; v_call: TRBV27
cdr3_aa: CAISEVTGGGTGELFF; cdr3_nt: TGTGCCATCAGTGAGGTTACAGGGGGCGGCACCGGGGAGCTGTTTTTT; j_call: TRBJ2-2; clone_size: few; d_call: TRBD1; v_call: TRBV10-3
cdr3_aa: CASSPQERGITDTQYF; cdr3_nt: TGTGCCAGCAGCCCCCAAGAGCGGGGGATCACAGATACGCAGTATTTT; j_call: TRBJ2-3; clone_size: -; d_call: TRBD2; v_call: TRBV5-6
cdr3_aa: CASSLVGRGPDTIYF; cdr3_nt: TGTGCCAGCAGCTTGGTCGGCAGGGGGCCTGACACCATATATTTT; j_call: TRBJ1-3; clone_size: -; d_call: TRBD1; v_call: TRBV5-4
cdr3_aa: CASSPRLGTQYF; cdr3_nt: TGTGCCAGCAGCCCCCGGTTGGGGACCCAGTACTTC; j_call: TRBJ2-5; clone_size: -; d_call: -; v_call: TRBV11-2
cdr3_aa: CSGGRGGVSDTQYF; cdr3_nt: TGCAGCGGCGGGAGGGGAGGGGTCTCAGATACGCAGTATTTT; j_call: TRBJ2-3; clone_size: few; d_call: TRBD2; v_call: TRBV29-1
cdr3_aa: CASSPGLAGVTQYF; cdr3_nt: TGTGCCAGCAGCCCTGGCCTAGCGGGAGTGACGCAGTATTTT; j_call: TRBJ2-3; clone_size: many; d_call: TRBD2; v_call: TRBV6-6
cdr3_aa: CSVTRYDTEAFF; cdr3_nt: TGCAGCGTAACCCGGTATGACACTGAAGCTTTCTTT; j_call: TRBJ1-1; clone_size: few; d_call: -; v_call: TRBV29-1
cdr3_aa: CASSLEMSSGRETDTQYF; cdr3_nt: TGCGCCAGCAGCTTGGAAATGAGCAGCGGGAGGGAGACAGATACGCAGTATTTT; j_call: TRBJ2-3; clone_size: -; d_call: TRBD2; v_call: TRBV5-1
cdr3_aa: CASSQEGTLGLAGIQETQYF; cdr3_nt: TGTGCCAGCAGCCAAGAAGGCACCCTCGGACTAGCGGGGATACAAGAGACCCAGTACTTC; j_call: TRBJ2-5; clone_size: few; d_call: TRBD2; v_call: TRBV14
cdr3_aa: CASSEGRVQETQYF; cdr3_nt: TGTGCCAGCAGTGAGGGCCGGGTTCAAGAGACCCAGTACTTC; j_call: TRBJ2-5; clone_size: -; d_call: -; v_call: TRBV2
cdr3_aa: CASSLIGDNEQFF; cdr3_nt: TGTGCCAGCAGCCTCATAGGGGACAATGAGCAGTTCTTC; j_call: TRBJ2-1; clone_size: -; d_call: -; v_call: TRBV7-2
cdr3_aa: CASSRRGQGLLRAETQYF; cdr3_nt: TGTGCCAGCAGCCGACGGGGGCAGGGCCTTCTAAGGGCGGAGACCCAGTACTTC; j_call: TRBJ2-5; clone_size: few; d_call: -; v_call: TRBV7-2
cdr3_aa: CASSYGAGAGTGELFF; cdr3_nt: TGTGCCAGCAGCTACGGAGCGGGAGCTGGCACCGGGGAGCTGTTTTTT; j_call: TRBJ2-2; clone_size: -; d_call: TRBD2; v_call: TRBV9
cdr3_aa: CASSIRDRGLAGSYEQYF; cdr3_nt: TGTGCCAGTAGTATCCGGGACAGAGGACTAGCGGGATCCTACGAGCAGTACTTC; j_call: TRBJ2-7; clone_size: -; d_call: TRBD2; v_call: TRBV19
cdr3_aa: CASQLAGNTEAFF; cdr3_nt: TGTGCCAGCCAGCTGGCGGGGAACACTGAAGCTTTCTTT; j_call: TRBJ1-1; clone_size: -; d_call: -; v_call: TRBV6-6
cdr3_aa: CARDGTSDFPKNIQYF; cdr3_nt: TGTGCTAGAGACGGGACTAGCGACTTCCCCAAAAACATTCAGTACTTC; j_call: TRBJ2-4; clone_size: once; d_call: TRBD2; v_call: TRBV12-5
cdr3_aa: CASSLRLAGYSYNEQFF; cdr3_nt: TGTGCCAGCAGCTTAAGGCTAGCGGGGTACTCCTACAATGAGCAGTTCTTC; j_call: TRBJ2-1; clone_size: -; d_call: TRBD2; v_call: TRBV7-2
cdr3_aa: CASSPGQGNQPQHF; cdr3_nt: TGTGCCAGCTCACCTGGACAGGGCAATCAGCCCCAGCATTTT; j_call: TRBJ1-5; clone_size: medium-sized; d_call: TRBD1; v_call: TRBV18
cdr3_aa: CASSFASGGYEQYF; cdr3_nt: TGTGCCAGTAGTTTCGCTAGCGGGGGATACGAGCAGTACTTC; j_call: TRBJ2-7; clone_size: -; d_call: TRBD2; v_call: TRBV19
cdr3_aa: CASSITGNVQYF; cdr3_nt: TGTGCCAGCAGCATTACAGGGAACGTTCAGTACTTC; j_call: TRBJ2-4; clone_size: few; d_call: -; v_call: TRBV6-1
cdr3_aa: CASKEGRSLASYEQYF; cdr3_nt: TGTGCCAGCAAGGAAGGGCGATCGCTTGCGTCCTACGAGCAGTACTTC; j_call: TRBJ2-7; clone_size: -; d_call: -; v_call: TRBV28
cdr3_aa: CASSLGQTSSYEQYF; cdr3_nt: TGCGCCAGCAGCTTGGGACAGACCAGCTCCTACGAGCAGTACTTC; j_call: TRBJ2-7; clone_size: -; d_call: -; v_call: TRBV5-1
cdr3_aa: CASSDEMGSEQFF; cdr3_nt: TGTGCCAGCAGTGACGAGATGGGCAGTGAGCAGTTCTTC; j_call: TRBJ2-1; clone_size: few; d_call: -; v_call: TRBV6-4
cdr3_aa: CSVVTVTLGDTQYF; cdr3_nt: TGCAGCGTCGTCACGGTAACCCTTGGAGATACGCAGTATTTT; j_call: TRBJ2-3; clone_size: -; d_call: -; v_call: TRBV29-1
cdr3_aa: CASSTPGQGTDTQYF; cdr3_nt: TGTGCCAGCAGCACTCCGGGACAGGGCACAGATACGCAGTATTTT; j_call: TRBJ2-3; clone_size: -; d_call: TRBD1; v_call: TRBV5-4